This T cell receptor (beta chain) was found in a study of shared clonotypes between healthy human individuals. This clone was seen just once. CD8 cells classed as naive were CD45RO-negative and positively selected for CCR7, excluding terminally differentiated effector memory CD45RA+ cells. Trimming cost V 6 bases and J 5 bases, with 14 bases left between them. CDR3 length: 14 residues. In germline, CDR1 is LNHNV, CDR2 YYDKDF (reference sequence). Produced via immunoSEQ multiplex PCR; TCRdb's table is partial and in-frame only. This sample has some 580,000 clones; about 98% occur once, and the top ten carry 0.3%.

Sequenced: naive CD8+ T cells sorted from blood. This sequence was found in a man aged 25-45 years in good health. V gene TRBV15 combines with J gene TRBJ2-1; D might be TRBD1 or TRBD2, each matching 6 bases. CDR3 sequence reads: CATRSQRGDNEQFF. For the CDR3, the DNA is TGTGCCACCAGATCCCAAAGGGGGGACAATGAGCAGTTCTTC.